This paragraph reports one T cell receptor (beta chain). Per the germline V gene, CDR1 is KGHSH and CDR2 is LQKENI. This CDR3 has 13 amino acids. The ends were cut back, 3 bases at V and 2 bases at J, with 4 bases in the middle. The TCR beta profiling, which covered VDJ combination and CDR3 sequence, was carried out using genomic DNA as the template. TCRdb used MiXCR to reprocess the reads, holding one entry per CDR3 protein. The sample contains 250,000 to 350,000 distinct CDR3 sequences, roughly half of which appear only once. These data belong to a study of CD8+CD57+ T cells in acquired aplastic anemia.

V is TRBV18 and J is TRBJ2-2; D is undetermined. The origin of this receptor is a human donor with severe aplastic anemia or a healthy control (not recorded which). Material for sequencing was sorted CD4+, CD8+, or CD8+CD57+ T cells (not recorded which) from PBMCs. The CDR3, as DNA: TGTGCCAGCTCACCTCAAAACACCGGGGAGCTGTTTTTT. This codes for CASSPQNTGELFF. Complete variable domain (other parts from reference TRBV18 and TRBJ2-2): NAGVMQNPRHLVRRRGQEARLRCSPMKGHSHVYWYRQLPEEGLKFMVYLQKENIIDESGMPKERFSAEFPKEGPSILRIQQVVRGDSAAYFCASSPQNTGELFFGEGSRLTVL.